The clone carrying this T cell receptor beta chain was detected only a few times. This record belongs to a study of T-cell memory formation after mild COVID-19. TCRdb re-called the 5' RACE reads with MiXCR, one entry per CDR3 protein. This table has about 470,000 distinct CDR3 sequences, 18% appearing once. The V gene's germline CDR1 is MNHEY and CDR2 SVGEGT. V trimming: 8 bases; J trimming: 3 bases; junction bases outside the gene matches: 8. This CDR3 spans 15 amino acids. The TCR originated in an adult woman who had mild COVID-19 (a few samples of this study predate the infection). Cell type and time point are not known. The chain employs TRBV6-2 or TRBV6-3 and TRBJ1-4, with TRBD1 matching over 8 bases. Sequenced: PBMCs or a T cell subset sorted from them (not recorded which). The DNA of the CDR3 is TGTGCCAGCGTGGACAGGGCGAGGGCTAATGAAAAACTGTTTTTT. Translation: CASVDRARANEKLFF.